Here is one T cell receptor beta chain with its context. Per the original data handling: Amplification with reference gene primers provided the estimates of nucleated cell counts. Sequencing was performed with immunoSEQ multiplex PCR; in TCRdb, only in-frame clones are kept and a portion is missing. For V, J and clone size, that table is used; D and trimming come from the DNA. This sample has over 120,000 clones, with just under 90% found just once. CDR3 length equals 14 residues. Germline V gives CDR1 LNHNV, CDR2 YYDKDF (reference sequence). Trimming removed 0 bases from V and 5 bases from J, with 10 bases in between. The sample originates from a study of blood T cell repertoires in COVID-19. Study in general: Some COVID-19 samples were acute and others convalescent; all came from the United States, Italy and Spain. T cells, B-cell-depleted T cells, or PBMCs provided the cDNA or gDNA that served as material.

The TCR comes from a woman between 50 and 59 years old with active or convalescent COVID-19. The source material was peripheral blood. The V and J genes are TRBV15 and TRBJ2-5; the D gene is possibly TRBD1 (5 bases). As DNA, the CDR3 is TGTGCCACCAGCAGAGAGGGAAAGGGGGAGACCCAGTACTTC. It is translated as CATSREGKGETQYF.